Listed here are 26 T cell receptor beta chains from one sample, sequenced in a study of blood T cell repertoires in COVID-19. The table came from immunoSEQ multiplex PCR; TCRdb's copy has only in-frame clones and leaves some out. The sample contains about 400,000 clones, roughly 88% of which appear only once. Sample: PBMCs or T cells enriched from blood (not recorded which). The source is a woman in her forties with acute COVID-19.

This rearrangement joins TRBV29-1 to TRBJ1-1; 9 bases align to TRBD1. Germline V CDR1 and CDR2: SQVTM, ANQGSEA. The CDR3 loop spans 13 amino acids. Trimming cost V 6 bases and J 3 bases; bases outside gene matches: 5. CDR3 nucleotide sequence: TGCAGCGTCGCGACAGGGGGTGACACTGAAGCTTTCTTT. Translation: CSVATGGDTEAFF.

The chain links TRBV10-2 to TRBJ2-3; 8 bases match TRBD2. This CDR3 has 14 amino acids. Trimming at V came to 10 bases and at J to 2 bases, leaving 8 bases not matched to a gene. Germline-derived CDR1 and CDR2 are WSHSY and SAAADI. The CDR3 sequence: CATKRGGVTDTQYF. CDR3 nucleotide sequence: TGCGCCACCAAACGGGGGGGGGTCACAGATACGCAGTATTTT.

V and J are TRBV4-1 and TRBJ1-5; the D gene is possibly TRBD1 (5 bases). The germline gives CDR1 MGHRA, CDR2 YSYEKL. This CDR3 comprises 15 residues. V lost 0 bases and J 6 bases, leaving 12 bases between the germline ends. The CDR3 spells CASSQDQGTGQPQHF. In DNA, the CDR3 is TGCGCCAGCAGCCAAGATCAGGGAACGGGTCAGCCCCAGCATTTT.

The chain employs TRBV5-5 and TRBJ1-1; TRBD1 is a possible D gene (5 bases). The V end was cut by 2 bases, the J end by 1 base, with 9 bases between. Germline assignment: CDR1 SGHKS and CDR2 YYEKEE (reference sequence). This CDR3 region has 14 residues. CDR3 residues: CASSFGQGNTEAFF. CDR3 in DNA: TGTGCCAGCAGCTTTGGCCAGGGGAACACTGAAGCTTTCTTT.

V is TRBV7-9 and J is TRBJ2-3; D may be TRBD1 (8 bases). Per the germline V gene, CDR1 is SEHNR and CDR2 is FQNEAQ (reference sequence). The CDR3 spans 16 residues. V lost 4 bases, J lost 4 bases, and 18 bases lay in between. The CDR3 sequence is CASSWGDRGGSDTQYF. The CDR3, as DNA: TGTGCCAGCAGCTGGGGCGACAGGGGAGGGTCAGATACGCAGTATTTT.

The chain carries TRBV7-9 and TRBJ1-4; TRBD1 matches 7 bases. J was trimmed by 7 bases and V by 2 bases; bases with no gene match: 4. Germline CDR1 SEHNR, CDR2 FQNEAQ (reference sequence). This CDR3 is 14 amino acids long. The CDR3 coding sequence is TGTGCCAGCAGCTTATCGGGGACAGTTGAAAAACTGTTTTTT. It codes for CASSLSGTVEKLFF.

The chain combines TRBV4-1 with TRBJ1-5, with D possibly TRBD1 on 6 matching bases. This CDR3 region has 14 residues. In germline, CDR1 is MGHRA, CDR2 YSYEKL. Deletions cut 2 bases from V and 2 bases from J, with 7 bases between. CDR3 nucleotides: TGCGCCAGCAGCCAACCAGGGGGCAATCAGCCCCAGCATTTT. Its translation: CASSQPGGNQPQHF.

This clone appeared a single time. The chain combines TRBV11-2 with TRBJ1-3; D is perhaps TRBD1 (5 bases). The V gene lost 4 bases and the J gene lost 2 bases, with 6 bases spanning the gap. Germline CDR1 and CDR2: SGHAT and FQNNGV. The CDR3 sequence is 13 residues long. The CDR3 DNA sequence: TGTGCCAGCAGCTCAGGGACTGGAAACACCATATATTTT. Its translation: CASSSGTGNTIYF.

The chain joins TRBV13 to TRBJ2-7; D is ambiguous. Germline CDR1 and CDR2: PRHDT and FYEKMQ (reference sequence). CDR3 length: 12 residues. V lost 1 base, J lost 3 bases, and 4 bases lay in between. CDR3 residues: CASSLALYEQYF. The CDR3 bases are TGTGCCAGCAGCTTAGCCCTCTACGAGCAGTACTTC.

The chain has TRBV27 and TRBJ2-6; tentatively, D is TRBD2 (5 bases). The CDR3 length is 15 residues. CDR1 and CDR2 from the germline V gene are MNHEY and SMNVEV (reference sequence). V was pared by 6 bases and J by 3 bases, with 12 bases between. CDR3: CASRPSGLGANVLTF. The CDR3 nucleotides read TGTGCCAGCAGGCCCAGTGGACTTGGGGCCAACGTCCTGACTTTC.

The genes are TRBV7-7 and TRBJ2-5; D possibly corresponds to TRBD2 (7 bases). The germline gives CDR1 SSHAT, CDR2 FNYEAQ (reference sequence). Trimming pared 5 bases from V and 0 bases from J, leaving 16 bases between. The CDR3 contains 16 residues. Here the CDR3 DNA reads TGTGCCAGCAGCATCCACCAAGGGGGGGACCAAGAGACCCAGTACTTC. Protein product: CASSIHQGGDQETQYF. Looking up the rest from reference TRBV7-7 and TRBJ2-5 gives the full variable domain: GAGVSQSPRYKVTKRGQDVTLRCDPISSHATLYWYQQALGQGPEFLTYFNYEAQPDKSGLPSDRFSAERPEGSISTLTIQRTEQRDSAMYRCASSIHQGGDQETQYFGPGTRLLVL.

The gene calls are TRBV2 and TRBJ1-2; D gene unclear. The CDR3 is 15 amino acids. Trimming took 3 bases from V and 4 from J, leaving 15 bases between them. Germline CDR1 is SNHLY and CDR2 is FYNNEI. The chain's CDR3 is CASSEGIRGIYGYTF. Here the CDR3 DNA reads TGTGCCAGCAGTGAGGGGATTCGAGGGATCTATGGCTACACCTTC.

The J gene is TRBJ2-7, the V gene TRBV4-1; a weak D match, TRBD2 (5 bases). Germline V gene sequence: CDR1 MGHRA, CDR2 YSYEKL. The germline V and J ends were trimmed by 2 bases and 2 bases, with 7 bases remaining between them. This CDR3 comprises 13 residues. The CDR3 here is CASSQTGTYEQYF. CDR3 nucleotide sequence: TGCGCCAGCAGCCAAACGGGGACCTACGAGCAGTACTTC.

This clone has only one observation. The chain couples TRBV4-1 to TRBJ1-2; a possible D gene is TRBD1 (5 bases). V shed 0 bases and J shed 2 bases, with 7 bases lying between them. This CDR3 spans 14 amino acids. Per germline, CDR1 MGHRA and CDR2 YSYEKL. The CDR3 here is CASSQDKGNYGYTF. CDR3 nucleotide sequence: TGCGCCAGCAGCCAAGACAAGGGGAACTATGGCTACACCTTC.

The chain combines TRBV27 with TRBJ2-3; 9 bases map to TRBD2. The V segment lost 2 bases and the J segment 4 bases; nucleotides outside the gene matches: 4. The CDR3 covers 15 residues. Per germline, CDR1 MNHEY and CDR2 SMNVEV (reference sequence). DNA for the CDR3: TGTGCCAGCAGTTTACGGCGGGGGGGCGCAGATACGCAGTATTTT. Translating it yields CASSLRRGGADTQYF.

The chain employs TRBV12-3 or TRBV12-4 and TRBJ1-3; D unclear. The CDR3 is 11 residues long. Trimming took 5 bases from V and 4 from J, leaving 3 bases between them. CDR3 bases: TGTGCCAGCAGTCAAGGAAACACCATATATTTT. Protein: CASSQGNTIYF.

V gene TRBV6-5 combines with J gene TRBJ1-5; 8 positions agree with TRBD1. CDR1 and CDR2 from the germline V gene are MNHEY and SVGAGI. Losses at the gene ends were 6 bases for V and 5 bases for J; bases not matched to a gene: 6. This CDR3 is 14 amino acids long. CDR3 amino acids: CASRSQGDDQPQHF. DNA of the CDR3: TGTGCCAGCAGGTCACAGGGGGATGATCAGCCCCAGCATTTT.

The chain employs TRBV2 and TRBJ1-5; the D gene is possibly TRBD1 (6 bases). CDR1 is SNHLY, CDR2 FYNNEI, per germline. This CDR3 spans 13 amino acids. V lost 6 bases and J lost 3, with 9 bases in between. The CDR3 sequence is CASSGQPNQPQHF. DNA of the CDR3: TGTGCCAGCAGCGGACAGCCCAATCAGCCCCAGCATTTT.

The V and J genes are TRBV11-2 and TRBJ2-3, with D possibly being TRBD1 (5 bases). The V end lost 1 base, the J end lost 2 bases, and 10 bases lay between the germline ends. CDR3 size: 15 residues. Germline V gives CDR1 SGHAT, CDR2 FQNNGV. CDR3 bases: TGTGCCAGCAGCTTAGGACAGATTCCCACAGATACGCAGTATTTT. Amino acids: CASSLGQIPTDTQYF.

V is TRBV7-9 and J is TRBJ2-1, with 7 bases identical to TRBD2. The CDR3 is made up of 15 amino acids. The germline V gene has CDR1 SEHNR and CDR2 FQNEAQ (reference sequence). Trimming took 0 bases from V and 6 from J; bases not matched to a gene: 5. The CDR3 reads CASSLAAGRGNEQFF. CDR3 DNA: TGTGCCAGCAGCTTAGCGGCAGGGAGGGGCAATGAGCAGTTCTTC.

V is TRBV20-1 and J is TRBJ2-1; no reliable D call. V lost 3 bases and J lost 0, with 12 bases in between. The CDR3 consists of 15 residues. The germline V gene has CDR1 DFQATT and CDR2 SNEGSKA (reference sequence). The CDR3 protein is CSASGRRSSYNEQFF. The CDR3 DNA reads TGCAGTGCTAGTGGGCGGAGAAGCTCCTACAATGAGCAGTTCTTC.

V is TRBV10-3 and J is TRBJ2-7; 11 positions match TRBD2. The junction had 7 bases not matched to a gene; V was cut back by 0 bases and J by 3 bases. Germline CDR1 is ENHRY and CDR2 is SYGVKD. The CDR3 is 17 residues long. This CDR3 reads CAISESWASGGSYEQYF. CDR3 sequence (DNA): TGTGCCATCAGTGAGTCTTGGGCTAGCGGGGGGAGCTACGAGCAGTACTTC.

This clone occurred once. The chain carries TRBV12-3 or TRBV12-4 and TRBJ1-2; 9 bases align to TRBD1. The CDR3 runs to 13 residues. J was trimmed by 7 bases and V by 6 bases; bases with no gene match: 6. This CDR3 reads CASRKTGGGGYTF. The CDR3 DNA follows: TGTGCCAGCAGAAAAACAGGGGGCGGTGGCTACACCTTC.

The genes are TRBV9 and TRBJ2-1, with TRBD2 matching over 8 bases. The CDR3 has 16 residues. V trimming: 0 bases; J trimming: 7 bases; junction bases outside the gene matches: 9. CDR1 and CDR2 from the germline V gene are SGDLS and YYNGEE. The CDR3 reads CASSVASSGGQNEQFF. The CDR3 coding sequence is TGTGCCAGCAGCGTAGCGTCGTCGGGGGGGCAGAATGAGCAGTTCTTC.

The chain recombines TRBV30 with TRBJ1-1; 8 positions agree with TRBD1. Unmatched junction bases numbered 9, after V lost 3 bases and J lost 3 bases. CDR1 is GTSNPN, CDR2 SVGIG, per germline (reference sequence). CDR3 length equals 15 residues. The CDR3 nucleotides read TGTGCCTGGAGGACATTACAACAGGGGGACACTGAAGCTTTCTTT. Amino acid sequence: CAWRTLQQGDTEAFF.

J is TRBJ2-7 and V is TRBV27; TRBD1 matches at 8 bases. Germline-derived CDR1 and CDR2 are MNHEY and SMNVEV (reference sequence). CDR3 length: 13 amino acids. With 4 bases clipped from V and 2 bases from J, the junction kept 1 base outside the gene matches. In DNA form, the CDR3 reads TGTGCCAGCAGTTACAGGGGGACCTACGAGCAGTACTTC. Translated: CASSYRGTYEQYF.